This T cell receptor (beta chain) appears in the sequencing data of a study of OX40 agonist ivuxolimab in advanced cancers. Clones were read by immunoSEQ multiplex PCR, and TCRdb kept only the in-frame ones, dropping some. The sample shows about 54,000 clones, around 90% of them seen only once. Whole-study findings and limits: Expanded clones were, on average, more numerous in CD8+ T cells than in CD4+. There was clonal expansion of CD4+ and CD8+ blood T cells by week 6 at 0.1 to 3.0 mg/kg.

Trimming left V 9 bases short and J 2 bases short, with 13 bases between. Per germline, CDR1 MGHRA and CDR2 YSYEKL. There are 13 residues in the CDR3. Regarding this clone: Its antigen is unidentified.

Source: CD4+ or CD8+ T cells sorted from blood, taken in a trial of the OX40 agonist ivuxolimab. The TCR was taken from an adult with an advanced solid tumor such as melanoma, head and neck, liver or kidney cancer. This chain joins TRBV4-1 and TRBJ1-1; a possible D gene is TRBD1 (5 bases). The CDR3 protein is CASRGLPNTEAFF. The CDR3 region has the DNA TGCGCCAGTAGGGGCCTCCCCAACACTGAAGCTTTCTTT.